This entry features one T cell receptor beta chain sequence. This sample stems from a study of control samples from healthy donors and cancer patients. This CDR3 is built from 13 residues. V lost 3 bases and J lost 2, with 7 bases in between. The germline V gene encodes CDR1 LGHNT and CDR2 FRNRAP. Profiled with immunoSEQ multiplex PCR; TCRdb holds only in-frame clones, not every one. The sample lists fewer than 60,000 clones, 70% to 90% occurring once. J is TRBJ2-5 and V is TRBV12-5; D is unresolved. Specimen: PBMCs. The receptor was isolated from a woman aged 55-70 years with lung cancer. The CDR3 is CASGLGPQETQYF. For the CDR3, the DNA is TGTGCTAGTGGTTTAGGCCCTCAAGAGACCCAGTACTTC.